Following are 25 T cell receptor beta chains from one sample sequenced in a study of T cells in Graves' hyperthyroidism and ophthalmopathy. Amplified regions were TCR beta CDR3 sequences from RNA transcripts. Initially, a first-round RT-PCR of the TCR CDR3 employed the HTBI primer set. TCRdb ran MiXCR on the multiplex PCR reads and lists one entry per CDR3 protein. The sample lists about 150,000 distinct CDR3 sequences, over 20% occurring once. Input material: blood. Source of these receptors: a woman in her forties or fifties with Graves' hyperthyroidism that later progressed to Graves' ophthalmopathy.

This clonotype was seen repeatedly, ten times or more. The chain has TRBV3-1 and TRBJ2-5; no clear D. The CDR3 has 16 residues. The V gene lost 0 bases and the J gene lost 3 bases, with 14 bases spanning the gap. Germline V gene sequence: CDR1 LGHDT, CDR2 YNNKEL (reference sequence). CDR3 residues: CASSQDLAAQEETQYF. In DNA form, the CDR3 reads TGTGCCAGCAGCCAAGATCTGGCAGCACAAGAAGAGACCCAGTACTTC.

This clonotype was detected only a few times. In nucleotides, the CDR3 is TGTGCCAGTAGTATACGGACTGTAACCGGGGAGCTGTTTTTT. Its protein is CASSIRTVTGELFF. The genes are TRBV19 and TRBJ2-2; D might be TRBD2 (5 bases). In germline, CDR1 is LNHDA, CDR2 SQIVND (reference sequence). This CDR3 comprises 14 residues. Trimming removed 2 bases at V and 5 bases at J, with 9 bases between. Drawing the rest from reference TRBV19 and TRBJ2-2, the complete variable domain is DGGITQSPKYLFRKEGQNVTLSCEQNLNHDAMYWYRQDPGQGLRLIYYSQIVNDFQKGDIAEGYSVSREKKESFPLTVTSAQKNPTAFYLCASSIRTVTGELFFGEGSRLTVL.

This clonotype has at least ten counts. The chain combines TRBV27 with TRBJ1-1; TRBD1 matches 8 bases. Germline values: CDR1 MNHEY, CDR2 SMNVEV (reference sequence). CDR3 size: 15 residues. V shed 0 bases and J 5 bases; nucleotides not matched to a gene: 5. The CDR3 nucleotides are TGTGCCAGCAGTTTATCACGTACAGGGGGAACTGAAGCTTTCTTT. Residues: CASSLSRTGGTEAFF.

This clonotype was counted ten times or more. Here the CDR3 reads CASSFISVNEKLFF. Here the CDR3 DNA reads TGTGCCAGCAGTTTTATCTCGGTTAATGAAAAACTGTTTTTT. The chain carries TRBV28 and TRBJ1-4; D not certain. Per germline, CDR1 MDHEN and CDR2 SYDVKM. V was clipped by 3 bases and J by 4 bases, with 9 bases between them. The CDR3 totals 14 residues.

This clonotype was observed at least ten times. The chain has TRBV28 and TRBJ2-1; D uncertain. Germline CDR1 and CDR2: MDHEN and SYDVKM. The CDR3 has 12 amino acids. Trimming shortened V by 4 bases and J by 7 bases, and 8 bases separated the two germline ends. CDR3 loop: CASSSLWNEQFF. The CDR3 DNA sequence: TGTGCCAGCAGTTCCCTTTGGAATGAGCAGTTCTTC.

This clonotype has ten or more counts. The chain uses TRBV20-1 and TRBJ2-3; TRBD2 matches at 8 bases. The CDR3 has 15 amino acids. Looked up from germline, CDR1 is DFQATT and CDR2 is SNEGSKA (reference sequence). J was trimmed by 3 bases and V by 1 base; bases with no gene match: 6. The CDR3 is CSARAPGLVTDTQYF. CDR3 nucleotides: TGCAGTGCTAGAGCCCCGGGACTAGTAACAGATACGCAGTATTTT.

The gene calls are TRBV6-2 or TRBV6-3 and TRBJ1-5; maybe TRBD1 (6 bases). The CDR3 runs to 14 residues. Germline lookup yields CDR1 MNHEY and CDR2 SVGEGT. V was pared by 6 bases and J by 2 bases, with 11 bases between. The CDR3 coding sequence is TGTGCCAGCAGCTACAGGGTGGGCAATCAGCCCCAGCATTTT. Its translation: CASSYRVGNQPQHF.

J is TRBJ2-1 and V is TRBV24-1; D is undetermined. The CDR3 length is 12 residues. Germline V gene data show CDR1 as KGHDR and CDR2 as SFDVKD. Deletions cut 4 bases from V and 9 bases from J, with 9 bases between. The CDR3 protein is CATSDPMGEQFF. DNA for the CDR3: TGTGCCACCAGTGACCCCATGGGTGAGCAGTTCTTC.

CDR3 protein: CASSLEVGRKGYTF. The CDR3 DNA reads TGTGCCAGCAGCTTAGAAGTGGGAAGAAAGGGCTACACCTTC. The V call is TRBV7-2, the J call TRBJ1-2; D remains ambiguous. The ends were cut back, 1 base at V and 8 bases at J, with 14 bases in the middle. This CDR3 spans 14 amino acids. Looked up from germline, CDR1 is SGHTA and CDR2 is FQGNSA.

This clonotype has ten or more counts. This chain connects TRBV20-1 to TRBJ2-1; 7 nucleotides agree with TRBD2. J lost 1 base, V lost 6 bases, and 6 bases had no gene match. Germline lookup yields CDR1 DFQATT and CDR2 SNEGSKA (reference sequence). This CDR3 has 14 amino acids. As DNA, the CDR3 is TGCAGTGCCTTAAGCGGGGCGTCCTACAATGAGCAGTTCTTC. Translation: CSALSGASYNEQFF.

The rearrangement joins TRBV6-2 or TRBV6-3 to TRBJ2-1; 7 bases match TRBD2. CDR1 is MNHEY and CDR2 is SVGEGT in the germline V gene. J lost 13 bases, V lost 2 bases, and 14 bases had no gene match. The CDR3 runs to 15 residues. The CDR3 region is CASSYDGAKTSRQFF. In nucleotides, the CDR3 is TGTGCCAGCAGTTACGATGGGGCAAAGACTAGCCGCCAGTTCTTC.

This clonotype was observed many times. This chain joins TRBV28 and TRBJ1-4; a possible D gene is TRBD1 (6 bases). Trimming removed 2 bases from V and 8 bases from J, with 9 bases in between. CDR1 and CDR2 (germline): MDHEN, SYDVKM. CDR3 length: 13 residues. The CDR3 protein is CASSLRGDEKLFF. The CDR3 DNA is TGTGCCAGCAGTTTAAGGGGGGACGAAAAACTGTTTTTT.

This clonotype was recorded at least ten times. V is TRBV4-1 and J is TRBJ2-5; tentatively, D is TRBD1 (6 bases). CDR1 and CDR2 (germline): MGHRA, YSYEKL. This CDR3 is built from 14 residues. V lost 0 bases to trimming and J lost 4 bases, with 9 bases between them. The CDR3 coding sequence is TGCGCCAGCAGCCAAGATTGGGGGCGAGAGACCCAGTACTTC. This translates into CASSQDWGRETQYF.

About this clonotype: A single base separates this from a much larger clone, so it may be a read error. CDR3 in amino acids: CAGVKAGGLSTTTDTQYF. The CDR3, as DNA: TGTGCCGGGGTAAAAGCGGGAGGCCTATCCACTACCACAGATACGCAGTATTTT. The chain joins TRBV27 to TRBJ2-3, with 9 bases that match TRBD2. CDR3 length: 18 amino acids. J lost 2 bases, V lost 11 bases, and 20 bases had no gene match. From germline, CDR1 is MNHEY and CDR2 SMNVEV (reference sequence).

The rearrangement joins TRBV28 to TRBJ2-1; the D gene could be TRBD1 or TRBD2 (6 bases each). Per the germline V gene, CDR1 is MDHEN and CDR2 is SYDVKM. The CDR3 covers 12 residues. V was cut by 4 bases and J by 8 bases, with 9 bases left in between. This chain's CDR3 is CASSYGGDEQFF. The CDR3 DNA reads TGTGCCAGCAGTTACGGGGGCGATGAGCAGTTCTTC.

The CDR3 DNA sequence: TGCGCCAGCAGTGTGGGGTATCAGCCCCAGCATTTT. Protein product: CASSVGYQPQHF. This chain links TRBV10-1 with TRBJ1-5, with D unresolved. The V gene lost 4 bases and the J gene lost 5 bases, with 6 bases spanning the gap. The CDR3 is made up of 12 amino acids. The germline V gene has CDR1 WNHNN and CDR2 SYGVQD (reference sequence).

The chain has TRBV29-1 and TRBJ2-4; D gene unclear. The CDR3 covers 12 residues. V lost 5 bases, J lost 7 bases, and 12 bases lay in between. Germline CDR1 and CDR2: SQVTM and ANQGSEA. The CDR3 DNA reads as TGCAGCGTTCGGCCTCCCTCGAACATTCAGTACTTC. Its protein product is CSVRPPSNIQYF.

This clonotype was observed at least ten times. This chain links TRBV7-2 with TRBJ2-7; TRBD2 aligns across 16 bases. Trimming removed 1 base from V and 5 bases from J; junction bases left unmatched: 5. Germline CDR1 SGHTA, CDR2 FQGNSA. The CDR3 extends over 17 amino acids. This chain's CDR3 is CASSLGGTSGRAHEQYF. Written as DNA, the CDR3 is TGTGCCAGCAGCTTAGGGGGGACTAGCGGGAGGGCGCACGAGCAGTACTTC.

In its sample, this clonotype was seen a few times. The V gene is TRBV7-2, the J gene TRBJ2-4; TRBD2 is a possible D gene (6 bases). There are 15 residues in the CDR3. The germline V and J ends were trimmed by 0 bases and 0 bases, with 6 bases remaining between them. The germline CDR1 and CDR2 sequences are SGHTA and FQGNSA. CDR3 in amino acids: CASSLAAGAKNIQYF. CDR3 bases: TGTGCCAGCAGCTTAGCAGCGGGAGCCAAAAACATTCAGTACTTC. The full variable domain, its missing parts supplied by reference TRBV7-2 and TRBJ2-4, is GAGVSQSPSNKVTEKGKDVELRCDPISGHTALYWYRQSLGQGLEFLIYFQGNSAPDKSGLPSDRFSAERTGGSVSTLTIQRTQQEDSAVYLCASSLAAGAKNIQYFGAGTRLSVL.

This clonotype has more than one count but fewer than ten. The junction departs from germline at one end; a sequencing error may be responsible. V and J are TRBV5-1 and TRBJ1-2, with TRBD1 matching over 7 bases. CDR1 and CDR2 (germline): SGHRS, YFSETQ. The CDR3 loop spans 14 amino acids. CDR3 nucleotides: TGCGCCAGCAGCTTGGCCGGACAGGAGGGTGGCCACACCTTC. Its protein product is CASSLAGQEGGHTF.

This clonotype was detected ten times or more. The V and J genes are TRBV12-3 or TRBV12-4 and TRBJ2-7, with D perhaps TRBD2 (6 bases). V was cut by 2 bases and J by 7 bases, with 12 bases left in between. The CDR3 is made up of 13 amino acids. The CDR3 region is CASSLTSRGEQYF. The CDR3 DNA reads TGTGCCAGCAGTTTAACGTCGCGGGGAGAGCAGTACTTC.

A word on this clonotype: Being one base from a much bigger clone, this may be a read error. The CDR3 end shows no conserved phenylalanine or tryptophan, and so a read error is likely. The gene calls are TRBV27 and TRBJ2-7; possible D gene TRBD2, 6 bases. Germline V CDR1 and CDR2: MNHEY, SMNVEV (reference sequence). The CDR3 length is 15 residues. V lost 6 bases and J 4 bases, leaving 19 bases between the germline ends. The CDR3 here is CASSSPQGGLYEQYL. The CDR3 bases are TGTGCCAGCAGCTCTCCTCAGGGAGGATTATACGAGCAGTACTTG.

The chain employs TRBV19 and TRBJ2-2; D is undetermined. The CDR3 runs 15 residues. V was shortened by 3 bases and J by 0 bases, with 8 bases between the two germline ends. The germline CDR1 and CDR2 sequences are LNHDA and SQIVND (reference sequence). CDR3 in amino acids: CASSMGRTNTGELFF. CDR3 nucleotides: TGTGCCAGTAGTATGGGCAGGACGAACACCGGGGAGCTGTTTTTT.

The DNA for the CDR3 is TGCAGTGCTCGGGGGGAGACCCAGTACTTC. Translated: CSARGETQYF. The chain employs TRBV20-1 and TRBJ2-5, with a tentative D call TRBD2 (6 bases). This CDR3 has 10 residues. Germline-derived CDR1 and CDR2 are DFQATT and SNEGSKA (reference sequence). The germline V and J ends were trimmed by 5 bases and 5 bases, with 6 bases remaining between them.

The V and J genes are TRBV28 and TRBJ1-2, with 7 bases matching TRBD1. This CDR3 contains 15 residues. V shed 5 bases and J 3 bases; nucleotides not matched to a gene: 9. Germline loops: CDR1 MDHEN, CDR2 SYDVKM. This chain's CDR3 is CASSPQGSVDYGYTF. DNA for the CDR3: TGTGCCAGCAGTCCACAGGGGTCGGTTGACTATGGCTACACCTTC.